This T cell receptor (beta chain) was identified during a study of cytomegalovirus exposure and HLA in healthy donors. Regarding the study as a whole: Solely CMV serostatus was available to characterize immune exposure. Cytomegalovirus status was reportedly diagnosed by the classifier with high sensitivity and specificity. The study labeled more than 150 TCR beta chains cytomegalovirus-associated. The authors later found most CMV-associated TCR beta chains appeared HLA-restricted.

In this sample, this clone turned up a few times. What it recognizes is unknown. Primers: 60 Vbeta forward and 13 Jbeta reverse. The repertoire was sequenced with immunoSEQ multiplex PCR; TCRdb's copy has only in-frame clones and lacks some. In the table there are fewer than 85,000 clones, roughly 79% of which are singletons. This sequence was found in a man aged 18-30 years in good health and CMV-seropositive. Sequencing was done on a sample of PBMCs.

The CDR3 DNA follows: TGTGCCAGCAGGGTAGCCGCGGAGACCCAGTACTTC. Translated: CASRVAAETQYF. V and J are TRBV2 and TRBJ2-5; D ambiguous. The ends were cut back, 6 bases at V and 5 bases at J, with 10 bases in the middle. This CDR3 is built from 12 residues. CDR1 is SNHLY and CDR2 is FYNNEI in the germline V gene.